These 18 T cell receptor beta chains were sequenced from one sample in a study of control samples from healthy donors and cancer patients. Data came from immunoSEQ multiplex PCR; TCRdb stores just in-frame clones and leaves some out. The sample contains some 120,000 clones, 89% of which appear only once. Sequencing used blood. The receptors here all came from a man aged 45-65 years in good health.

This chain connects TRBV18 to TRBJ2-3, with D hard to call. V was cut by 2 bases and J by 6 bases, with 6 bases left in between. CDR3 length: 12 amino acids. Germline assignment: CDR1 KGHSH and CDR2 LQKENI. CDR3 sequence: CASSPKGDTQYF. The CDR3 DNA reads TGTGCCAGCTCACCAAAAGGGGATACGCAGTATTTT.

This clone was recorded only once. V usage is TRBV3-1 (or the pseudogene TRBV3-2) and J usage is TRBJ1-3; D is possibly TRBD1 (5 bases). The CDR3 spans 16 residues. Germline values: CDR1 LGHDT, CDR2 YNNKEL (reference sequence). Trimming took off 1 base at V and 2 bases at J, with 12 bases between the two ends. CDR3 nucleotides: TGTGCCAGCAGCCAAGGACAGCCAGGAACTGGAAACACCATATATTTT. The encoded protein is CASSQGQPGTGNTIYF.

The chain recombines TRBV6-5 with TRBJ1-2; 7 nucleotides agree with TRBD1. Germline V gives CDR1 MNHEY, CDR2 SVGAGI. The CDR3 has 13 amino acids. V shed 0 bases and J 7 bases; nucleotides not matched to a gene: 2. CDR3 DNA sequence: TGTGCCAGCAGTTACTCGACAGGGATTGGCTACACCTTC. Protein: CASSYSTGIGYTF.

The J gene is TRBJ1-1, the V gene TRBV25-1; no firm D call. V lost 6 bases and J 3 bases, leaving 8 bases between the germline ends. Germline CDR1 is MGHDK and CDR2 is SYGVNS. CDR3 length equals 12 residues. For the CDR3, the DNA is TGTGCCAGCAGCCACGGGTACACTGAAGCTTTCTTT. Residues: CASSHGYTEAFF. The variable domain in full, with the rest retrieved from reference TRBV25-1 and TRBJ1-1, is EADIYQTPRYLVIGTGKKITLECSQTMGHDKMYWYQQDPGMELHLIHYSYGVNSTEKGDLSSESTVSRIRTEHFPLTLESARPSHTSQYLCASSHGYTEAFFGQGTRLTVV.

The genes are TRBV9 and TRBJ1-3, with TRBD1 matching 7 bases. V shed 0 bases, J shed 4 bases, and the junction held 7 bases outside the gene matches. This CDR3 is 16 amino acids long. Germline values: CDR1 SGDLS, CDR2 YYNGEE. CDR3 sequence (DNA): TGTGCCAGCAGCGTAGGGGGGGCGGACAGGGGAAACACCATATATTTT. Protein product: CASSVGGADRGNTIYF.

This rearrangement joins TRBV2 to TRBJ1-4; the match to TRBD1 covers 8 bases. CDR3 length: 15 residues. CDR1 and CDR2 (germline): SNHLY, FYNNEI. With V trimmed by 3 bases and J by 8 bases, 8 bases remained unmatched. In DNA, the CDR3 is TGTGCCAGCAGTGATACGGGCAGGGGGCAGGAAAAACTGTTTTTT. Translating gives CASSDTGRGQEKLFF. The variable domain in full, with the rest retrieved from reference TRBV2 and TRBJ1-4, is EPEVTQTPSHQVTQMGQEVILRCVPISNHLYFYWYRQILGQKVEFLVSFYNNEISEKSEIFDDQFSVERPDGSNFTLKIRSTKLEDSAMYFCASSDTGRGQEKLFFGSGTQLSVL.

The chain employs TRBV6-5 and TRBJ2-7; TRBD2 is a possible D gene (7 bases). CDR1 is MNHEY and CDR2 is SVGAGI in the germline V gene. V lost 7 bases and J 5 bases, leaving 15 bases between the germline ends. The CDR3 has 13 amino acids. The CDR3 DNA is TGTGCCAGCACGGGGGGCGCTATTAACGAGCAGTACTTC. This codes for CASTGGAINEQYF.

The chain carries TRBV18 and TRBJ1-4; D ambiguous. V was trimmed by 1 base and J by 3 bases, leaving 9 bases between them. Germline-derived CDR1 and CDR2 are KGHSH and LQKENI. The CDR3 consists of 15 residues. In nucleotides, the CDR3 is TGTGCCAGCTCACCACAAACGGCGCCTAATGAAAAACTGTTTTTT. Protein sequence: CASSPQTAPNEKLFF.

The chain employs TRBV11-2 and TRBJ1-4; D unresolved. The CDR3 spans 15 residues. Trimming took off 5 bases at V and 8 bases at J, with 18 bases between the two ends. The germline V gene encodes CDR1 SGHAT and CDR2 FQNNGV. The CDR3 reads CASSPSGATLEKLFF. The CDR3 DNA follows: TGTGCCAGCAGCCCTTCAGGTGCCACCCTCGAAAAACTGTTTTTT.

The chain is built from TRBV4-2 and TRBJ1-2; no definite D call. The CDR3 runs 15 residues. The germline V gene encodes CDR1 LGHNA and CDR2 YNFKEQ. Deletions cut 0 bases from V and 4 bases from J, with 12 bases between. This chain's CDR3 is CASSQDSLGSYGYTF. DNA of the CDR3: TGTGCCAGCAGCCAAGACTCCCTCGGGAGCTATGGCTACACCTTC.

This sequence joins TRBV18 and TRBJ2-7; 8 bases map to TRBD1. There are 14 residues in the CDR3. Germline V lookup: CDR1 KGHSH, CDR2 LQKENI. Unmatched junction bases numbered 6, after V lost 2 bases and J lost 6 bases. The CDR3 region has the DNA TGTGCCAGCTCACCAGGACAGGGAATCGCCGAGCAGTACTTC. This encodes CASSPGQGIAEQYF.

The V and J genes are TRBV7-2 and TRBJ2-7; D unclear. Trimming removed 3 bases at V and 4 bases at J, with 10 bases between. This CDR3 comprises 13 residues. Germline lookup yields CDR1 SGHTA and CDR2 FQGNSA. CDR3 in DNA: TGTGCCAGCAGCTTTAGGAGAGATTACGAGCAGTACTTC. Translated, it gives CASSFRRDYEQYF.

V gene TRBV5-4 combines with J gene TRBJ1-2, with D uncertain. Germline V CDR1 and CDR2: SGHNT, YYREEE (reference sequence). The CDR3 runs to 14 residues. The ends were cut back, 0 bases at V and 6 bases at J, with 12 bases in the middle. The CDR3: CASSLGSSGDGYTF. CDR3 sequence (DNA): TGTGCCAGCAGCTTGGGTTCCTCGGGTGATGGCTACACCTTC.

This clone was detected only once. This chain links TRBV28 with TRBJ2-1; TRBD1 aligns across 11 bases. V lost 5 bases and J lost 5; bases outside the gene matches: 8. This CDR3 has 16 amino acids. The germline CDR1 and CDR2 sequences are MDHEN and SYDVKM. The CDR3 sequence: CASSIFGQGANNEQFF. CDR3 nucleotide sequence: TGTGCCAGCAGTATCTTCGGACAGGGGGCGAACAATGAGCAGTTCTTC.

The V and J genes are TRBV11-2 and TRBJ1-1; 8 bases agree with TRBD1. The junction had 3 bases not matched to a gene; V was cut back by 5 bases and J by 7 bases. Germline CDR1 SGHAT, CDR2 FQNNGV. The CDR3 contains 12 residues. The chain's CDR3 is CASSPDRGEAFF. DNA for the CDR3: TGTGCCAGCAGCCCAGACAGGGGTGAAGCTTTCTTT. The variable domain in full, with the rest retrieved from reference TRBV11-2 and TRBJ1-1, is EAGVAQSPRYKIIEKRQSVAFWCNPISGHATLYWYQQILGQGPKLLIQFQNNGVVDDSQLPKDRFSAERLKGVDSTLKIQPAKLEDSAVYLCASSPDRGEAFFGQGTRLTVV.

The CDR3 loop is CASSQGTVSTDTQYF. CDR3 bases: TGTGCCAGCAGCCAAGGGACAGTCAGCACAGATACGCAGTATTTT. The rearrangement links TRBV14 to TRBJ2-3; D possibly corresponds to TRBD1 (6 bases). The V gene's germline CDR1 is SGHDN and CDR2 FVKESK. CDR3 size: 15 residues. Deletions cut 1 base from V and 0 bases from J, with 8 bases between.

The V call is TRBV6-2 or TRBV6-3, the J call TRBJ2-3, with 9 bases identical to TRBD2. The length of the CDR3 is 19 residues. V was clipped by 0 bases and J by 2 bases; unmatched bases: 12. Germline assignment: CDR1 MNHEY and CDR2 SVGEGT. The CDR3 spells CASSYSTSLAGRNTDTQYF. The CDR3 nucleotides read TGTGCCAGCAGTTACTCGACTTCCCTAGCGGGGAGAAACACAGATACGCAGTATTTT.

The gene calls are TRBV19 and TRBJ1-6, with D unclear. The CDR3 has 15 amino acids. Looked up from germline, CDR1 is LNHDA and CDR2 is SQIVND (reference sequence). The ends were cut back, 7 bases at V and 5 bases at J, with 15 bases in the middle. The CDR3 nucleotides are TGTGCCAGTACTGCCCGACCGATGGATAATTCACCCCTCCACTTT. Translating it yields CASTARPMDNSPLHF.